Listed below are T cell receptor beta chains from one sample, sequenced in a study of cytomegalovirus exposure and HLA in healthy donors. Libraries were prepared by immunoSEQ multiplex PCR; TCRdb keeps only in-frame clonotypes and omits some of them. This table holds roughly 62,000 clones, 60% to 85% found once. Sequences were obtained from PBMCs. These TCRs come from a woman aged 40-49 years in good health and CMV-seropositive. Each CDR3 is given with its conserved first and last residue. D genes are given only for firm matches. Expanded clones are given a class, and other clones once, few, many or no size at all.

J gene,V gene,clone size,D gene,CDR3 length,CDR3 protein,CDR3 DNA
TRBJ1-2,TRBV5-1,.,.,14,CASSLVGGTQGYTF,TGCGCCAGCAGCTTGGTGGGGGGTACTCAGGGCTACACCTTC
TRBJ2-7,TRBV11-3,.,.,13,CASSFLSGSEQYF,TGTGCCAGCAGCTTCCTTTCAGGCTCCGAGCAGTACTTC
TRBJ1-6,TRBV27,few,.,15,CASSLYQGLASPLHF,TGTGCCAGCAGTTTATATCAGGGGTTGGCTTCACCCCTCCACTTT
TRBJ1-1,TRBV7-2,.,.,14,CASSLVAGNTEAFF,TGTGCCAGCAGCTTAGTGGCGGGGAACACTGAAGCTTTCTTT
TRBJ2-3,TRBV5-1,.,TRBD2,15,CASSLGLAGADTQYF,TGCGCCAGCAGTCTCGGACTAGCGGGGGCAGATACGCAGTATTTT
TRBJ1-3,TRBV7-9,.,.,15,CASSLPGSSGNTIYF,TGTGCCAGCAGCCTTCCGGGAAGCTCTGGAAACACCATATATTTT
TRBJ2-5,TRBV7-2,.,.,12,CASSSYGETQYF,TGTGCCAGCAGCTCCTACGGTGAGACCCAGTACTTC
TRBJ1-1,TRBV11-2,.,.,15,CASSLPGIRGTEAFF,TGTGCCAGCAGCCTCCCAGGTATCCGGGGGACTGAAGCTTTCTTT
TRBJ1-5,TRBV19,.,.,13,CASSAIQGQPQHF,TGTGCCAGTAGTGCCATACAGGGACAGCCCCAGCATTTT
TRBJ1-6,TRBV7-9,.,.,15,CSSSPPGADNSPLHF,TGTTCCAGCAGCCCACCGGGTGCCGATAATTCACCCCTCCACTTT
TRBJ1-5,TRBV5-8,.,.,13,CASKGGTNQPQHF,TGTGCCAGCAAGGGGGGGACAAATCAGCCCCAGCATTTT
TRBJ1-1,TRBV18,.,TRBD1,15,CASSPPGTGNTEAFF,TGTGCCAGCTCACCTCCTGGGACAGGGAACACTGAAGCTTTCTTT
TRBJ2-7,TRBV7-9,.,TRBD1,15,CASSLATGGIDEQYF,TGTGCCAGCAGCTTAGCGACAGGGGGCATCGACGAGCAGTACTTC
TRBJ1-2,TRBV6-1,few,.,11,CASSTNYGYTF,TGTGCCAGCAGCACTAACTATGGCTACACCTTC
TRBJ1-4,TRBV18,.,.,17,CASSPLLVTQINEKLFF,TGTGCCAGCTCACCACTGTTGGTCACGCAGATTAATGAAAAACTGTTTTTT
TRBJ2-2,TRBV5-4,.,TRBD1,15,CASSNRGLHTGELFF,TGTGCCAGTTCCAACAGGGGGCTACACACCGGGGAGCTGTTTTTT
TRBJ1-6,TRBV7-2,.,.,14,CASSLGGFSSPLHF,TGTGCCAGCAGCTTAGGAGGGTTTAGCTCACCCCTCCACTTT
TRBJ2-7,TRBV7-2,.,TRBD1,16,CASSRFRGQGATAQYF,TGTGCCAGCAGCCGATTTCGAGGACAGGGGGCGACAGCGCAGTACTTC
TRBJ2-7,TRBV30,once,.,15,CAWSGRGRGDKEQYF,TGTGCCTGGAGTGGAAGAGGGAGGGGGGATAAGGAGCAGTACTTC
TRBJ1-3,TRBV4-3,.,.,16,CASSQDLALFGNTIYF,TGCGCCAGCAGCCAAGATTTGGCCCTGTTTGGAAACACCATATATTTT
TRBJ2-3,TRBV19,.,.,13,CASSRQGPDTQYF,TGTGCCAGTAGTAGGCAGGGGCCAGATACGCAGTATTTT
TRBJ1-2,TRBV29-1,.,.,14,CSVVSEPGGSGYTF,TGCAGCGTTGTATCCGAGCCGGGCGGGTCGGGCTACACCTTC
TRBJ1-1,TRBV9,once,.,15,CASSTYGAVNTEAFF,TGTGCCAGCAGCACCTATGGAGCGGTAAACACTGAAGCTTTCTTT
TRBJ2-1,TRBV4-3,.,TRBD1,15,CASSIRDRGFNEQFF,TGCGCCAGCAGCATCCGGGACAGGGGTTTTAATGAGCAGTTCTTC
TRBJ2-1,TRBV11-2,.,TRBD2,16,CASSLGGTSGGFEQFF,TGTGCCAGCAGCTTAGGCGGGACTAGCGGGGGGTTTGAGCAGTTCTTC
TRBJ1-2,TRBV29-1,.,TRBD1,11,CSAGGDYGYTF,TGCAGCGCAGGGGGCGACTATGGCTACACCTTC
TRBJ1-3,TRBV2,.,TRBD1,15,CASSTQGVSGNTIYF,TGTGCCAGCAGTACACAGGGGGTCTCTGGAAACACCATATATTTT
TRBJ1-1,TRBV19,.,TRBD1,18,CASSIDRGQGLMNTEAFF,TGTGCCAGTAGTATAGATCGGGGACAGGGCCTCATGAACACTGAAGCTTTCTTT
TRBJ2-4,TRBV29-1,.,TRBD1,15,CSVLGQDVWKNIQYF,TGCAGCGTCTTAGGACAGGACGTATGGAAAAACATTCAGTACTTC
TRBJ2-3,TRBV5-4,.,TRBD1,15,CASSPRQGNTDTQYF,TGTGCCAGCAGCCCTCGACAGGGGAACACAGATACGCAGTATTTT
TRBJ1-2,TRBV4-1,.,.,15,CASSPPGGENYGYTF,TGCGCCAGCAGCCCCCCCGGCGGTGAAAACTATGGCTACACCTTC
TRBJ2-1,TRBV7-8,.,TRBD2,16,CASSSRTSGGKDEQFF,TGTGCCAGCAGCTCGAGGACTAGCGGGGGAAAGGATGAGCAGTTCTTC
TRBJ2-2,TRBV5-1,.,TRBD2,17,CASSLTSGGLNTGELFF,TGCGCCAGCAGCCTAACTAGCGGGGGCCTGAACACCGGGGAGCTGTTTTTT
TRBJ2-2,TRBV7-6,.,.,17,CASSLIGDNFRAGELFF,TGTGCCAGCAGCTTAATAGGGGACAACTTTCGCGCCGGGGAGCTGTTTTTT
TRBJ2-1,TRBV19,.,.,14,CASSIGGRGDEQFF,TGTGCCAGTAGTATAGGCGGCAGGGGAGATGAGCAGTTCTTC
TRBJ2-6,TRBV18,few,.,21,CASSPRPRDFRARSGANVLTF,TGTGCCAGCTCACCACGCCCCCGGGACTTTCGAGCTCGCTCTGGGGCCAACGTCCTGACTTTC
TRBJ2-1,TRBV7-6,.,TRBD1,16,CASSSLTGGRYNEQFF,TGTGCCAGCAGCTCCTTGACAGGGGGCCGTTACAATGAGCAGTTCTTC
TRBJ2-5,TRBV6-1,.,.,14,CASSSGGQGETQYF,TGTGCCAGCAGCTCGGGAGGACAGGGAGAGACCCAGTACTTC
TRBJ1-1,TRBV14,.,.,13,CASTPSLGTEAFF,TGTGCCAGCACCCCAAGCCTCGGGACTGAAGCTTTCTTT
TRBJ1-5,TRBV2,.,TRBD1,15,CASSDRQGSNQPQHF,TGTGCCAGCAGTGATAGACAGGGAAGCAATCAGCCCCAGCATTTT
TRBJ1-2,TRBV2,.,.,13,CASSEAQRAIDTF,TGTGCCAGCAGTGAAGCGCAGAGGGCGATCGACACCTTC
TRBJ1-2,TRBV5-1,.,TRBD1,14,CASSPGQGAPGYTF,TGCGCCAGCAGCCCAGGACAGGGGGCGCCTGGCTACACCTTC
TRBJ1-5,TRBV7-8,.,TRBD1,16,CASSLKQGLDDQPQHF,TGTGCCAGCAGCTTAAAACAGGGGCTCGATGATCAGCCCCAGCATTTT
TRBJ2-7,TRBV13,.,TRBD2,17,CASSLSGLAGGSYEQYF,TGTGCCAGCAGCTTGTCGGGACTAGCGGGGGGTTCCTACGAGCAGTACTTC
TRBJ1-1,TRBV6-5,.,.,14,CASSYVTGNTEAFF,TGTGCCAGCAGTTACGTGACAGGGAACACTGAAGCTTTCTTT
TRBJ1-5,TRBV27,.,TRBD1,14,CASSPGTENQPQHF,TGTGCCAGCAGTCCGGGGACAGAGAATCAGCCCCAGCATTTT
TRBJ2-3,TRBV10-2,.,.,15,CASKTAGWGLDTQYF,TGCGCCAGCAAAACGGCGGGGTGGGGATTAGATACGCAGTATTTT
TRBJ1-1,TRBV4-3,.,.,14,CASSQSGSNTEAFF,TGCGCCAGCAGCCAATCCGGGTCGAACACTGAAGCTTTCTTT
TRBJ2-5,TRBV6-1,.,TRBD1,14,CASGEQGFGETQYF,TGTGCCAGCGGGGAACAGGGGTTCGGGGAGACCCAGTACTTC
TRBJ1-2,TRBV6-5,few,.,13,CASSDTGYRGYTF,TGTGCCAGCAGTGACACAGGGTATCGTGGCTACACCTTC
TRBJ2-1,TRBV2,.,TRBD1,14,CASTPYLTGNEQFF,TGTGCCAGCACTCCCTACCTGACAGGGAATGAGCAGTTCTTC
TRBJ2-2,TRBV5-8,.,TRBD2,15,CASSSGGLNTGELFF,TGTGCCAGCAGCTCGGGGGGACTTAACACCGGGGAGCTGTTTTTT
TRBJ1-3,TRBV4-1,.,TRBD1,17,CASSQGGQGASGNTIYF,TGCGCCAGCAGCCAGGGCGGACAGGGGGCTTCTGGAAACACCATATATTTT
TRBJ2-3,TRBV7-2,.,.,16,CASSLVGGGPTDTQYF,TGTGCCAGCAGCTTAGTAGGGGGGGGCCCCACAGATACGCAGTATTTT
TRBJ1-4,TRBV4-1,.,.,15,CASRPTFATNEKLFF,TGCGCCAGCAGGCCGACATTCGCAACTAATGAAAAACTGTTTTTT
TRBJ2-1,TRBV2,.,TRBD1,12,CASRTDRDEQFF,TGTGCCAGCAGGACGGACAGGGATGAGCAGTTCTTC
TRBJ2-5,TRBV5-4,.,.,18,CASSQRTDSGGVGETQYF,TGTGCCAGCAGCCAAAGAACTGACAGCGGAGGGGTCGGAGAGACCCAGTACTTC
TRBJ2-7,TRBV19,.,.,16,CASSKAEGQSKVEQYF,TGTGCCAGTAGTAAGGCGGAGGGTCAATCCAAAGTCGAGCAGTACTTC